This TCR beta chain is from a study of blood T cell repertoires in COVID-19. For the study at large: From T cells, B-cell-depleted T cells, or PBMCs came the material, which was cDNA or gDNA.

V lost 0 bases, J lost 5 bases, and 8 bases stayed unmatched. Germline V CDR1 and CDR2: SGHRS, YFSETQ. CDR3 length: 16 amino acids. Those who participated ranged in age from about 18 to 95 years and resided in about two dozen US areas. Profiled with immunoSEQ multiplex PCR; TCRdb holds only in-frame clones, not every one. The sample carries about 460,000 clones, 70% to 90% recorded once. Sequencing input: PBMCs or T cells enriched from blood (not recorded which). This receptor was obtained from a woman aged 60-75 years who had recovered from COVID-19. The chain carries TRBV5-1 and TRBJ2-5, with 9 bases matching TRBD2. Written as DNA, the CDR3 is TGCGCCAGCAGCTTGGAAGCGGGGGGCCCGGGGGAGACCCAGTACTTC. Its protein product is CASSLEAGGPGETQYF.